What follows is one T cell receptor beta chain and its context. What antigen it recognizes has not been identified. Per-base quality was not reported, and no clone a single base away is much larger than it. The collaborating institutions used their own protocols to collect whole blood in K2EDTA tubes. Collaborator samples were shipped for TCRbeta analysis as frozen whole blood, isolated PBMCs, or DNA extracted from either sample type. This sample was included in a study of blood T cell repertoires in COVID-19 (dated by TCRdb to the early 2020s). Describing the broader study: Collaborator samples came from the United States, Italy and Spain and covered acute and convalescent phases of COVID-19. The material from the prospective study consisted of cDNA or gDNA derived from T cells, B-cell-depleted T cells, or PBMCs. Deeply sampled blood TCRbeta repertoires from subjects exposed to, actively infected with, or recovered from COVID-19 were included in the dataset. The repertoires were made available in a free public database intended to serve as a resource for research on the immune response to SARS-CoV-2. Samples were obtained from the ongoing ImmuneRACE study (first 160 participants) and from roughly 1,300 subjects provided by 6 global collaborators. The sample metadata nearly always contained a de-identified subject ID, COVID-19 status, age in years and sex. Where available, HLA class I and class II types were taken from metadata supplied by the sample provider and were not determined by assay-based typing.

TCRbeta CDR3 regions were amplified from genomic DNA by means of the immunoSEQ Assay, a bias-controlled multiplex PCR. From the authors' description of their analysis: The number of nucleated cells in each sample was estimated from the amplification of reference gene primers within the assay. To quantify the absolute abundance of each unique TCRbeta CDR3 rearrangement, sequence reads were collapsed and filtered. For each sample, productive Simpson clonality was calculated as the square root of Simpson's diversity index across productive rearrangements. TCRdb obtained this table from immuneACCESS and retained in-frame rearrangements with V and J assigned. These tables miss some clones; where compared with another copy, unresolved V genes account for less than half of the shortfall, and the remainder is unexplained. V and J calls and clone size are copied from that table; D and trimming were computed from the DNA. The sample table holds 95,000 to 100,000 clones, of which about 85% were seen once. Of the sample, about 1.8% falls within the top ten clones.

The germline V and J ends show losses of 6 bases and 7 bases respectively, and no gene match explains 9 bases of the junction. CDR3 length: 13 amino acids, cysteine to phenylalanine. CDR3 DNA only is kept here, 39 bases in frame from base 1. Sequences SNHLY (CDR1) and FYNNEI (CDR2) are obtained from the germline V gene. What the study reported, not specific to this receptor: The amount of clinical and demographic metadata varied by source and participant and was provided uncurated.

The sequence derives from a woman aged 65 to 85 with active or convalescent COVID-19. The rearrangement combines TRBV2 with TRBJ2-7; TRBD1 agrees with 7 junctional bases. The sample comprised peripheral blood. The sequenced DNA is TGTGCCAGCAGCCGACAGGGAGTGGATGAGCAGTACTTC. It is translated as CASSRQGVDEQYF.